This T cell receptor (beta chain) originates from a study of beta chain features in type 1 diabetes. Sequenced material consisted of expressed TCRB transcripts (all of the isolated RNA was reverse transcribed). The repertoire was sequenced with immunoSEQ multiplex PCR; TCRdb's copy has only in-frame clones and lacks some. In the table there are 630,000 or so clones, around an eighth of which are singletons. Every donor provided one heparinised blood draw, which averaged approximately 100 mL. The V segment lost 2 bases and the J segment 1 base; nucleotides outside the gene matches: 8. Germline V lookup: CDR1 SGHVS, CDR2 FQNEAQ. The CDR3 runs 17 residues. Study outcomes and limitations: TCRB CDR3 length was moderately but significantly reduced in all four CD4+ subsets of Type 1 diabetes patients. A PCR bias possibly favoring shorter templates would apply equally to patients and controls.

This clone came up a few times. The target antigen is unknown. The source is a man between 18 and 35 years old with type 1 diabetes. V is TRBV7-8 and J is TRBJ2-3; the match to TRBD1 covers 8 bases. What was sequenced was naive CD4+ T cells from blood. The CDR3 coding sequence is TGTGCCAGCAGCTTATTCCCGGGGACAGGCCGCACAGATACGCAGTATTTT. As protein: CASSLFPGTGRTDTQYF. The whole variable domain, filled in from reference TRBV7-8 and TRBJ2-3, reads GAGVSQSPRYKVAKRGQDVALRCDPISGHVSLFWYQQALGQGPEFLTYFQNEAQLDKSGLPSDRFFAERPEGSVSTLKIQRTQQEDSAVYLCASSLFPGTGRTDTQYFGPGTRLTVL.